This T cell receptor (beta chain) appears in the sequencing data of a study of blood T cell repertoires in COVID-19. The CDR3 sequence is 16 residues long. Germline trimming cut 1 base from V and 4 bases from J; bases unmatched to any gene: 6. Germline CDR1 reads KGHSH; CDR2 reads LQKENI. This clone appeared a few times. Original processing methods: Amplified reference gene primers provided the basis for estimating nucleated cell counts. Clones were sequenced by immunoSEQ multiplex PCR, and TCRdb holds only the in-frame ones, with some missing. The D gene and trimming were derived from the DNA, and the V and J assignments and clone size from that table. The sample has hundreds of thousands of clones; about 90% are singletons.

The chain employs TRBV18 and TRBJ2-2, with 7 bases matching TRBD1. This sequence originates from a woman aged 45-65 years with COVID-19, enrolled during active disease. Input material: peripheral blood. The CDR3 loop reads CASSPQSGGSTGELFF. The CDR3 DNA follows: TGTGCCAGCTCACCACAGTCAGGGGGTAGCACCGGGGAGCTGTTTTTT.